This TCR beta chain is drawn from a study of CD8+CD57+ T cells in acquired aplastic anemia. Study overall: Sorted CD4+ and CD8+ cells yielded DNA averaging about 3.2 ug.

The template used for profiling TCR beta VDJ and CDR3 was genomic DNA. Each CDR3 protein gets one entry after TCRdb re-called the reads with MiXCR. This table holds some 140,000 distinct CDR3 sequences, about 54% found once. With 1 base removed from V and 0 bases from J, the gap between germline ends came to 16 bases. Germline V gene data show CDR1 as MNHEY and CDR2 as SVGEGT. The CDR3 runs 18 residues. Study-wide results and caveats: Patients and controls shared roughly 31 CD8+ CDR3 sequences, highly expressed in patients.

This clonotype was seen many times. Its antigen remains unknown. All sequencing subjects had displayed CD8+CD57+ cell expansion on flow cytometry. Everyone among the patients had severe acquired aplastic anemia. No patient had been given any therapy when blood was sampled. The source material was sorted CD4+, CD8+, or CD8+CD57+ T cells (not recorded which) from PBMCs. The receptor was isolated from a human donor with aplastic anemia. This chain uses TRBV6-2 or TRBV6-3 with TRBJ2-1; D may be TRBD2 (6 bases). The CDR3 loop reads CASSYFAVADSSYNEQFF. CDR3 in DNA: TGTGCCAGCAGTTACTTCGCCGTAGCGGATAGCTCCTACAATGAGCAGTTCTTC.